Each of the 14 T cell receptor beta chains below was sequenced from the same sample in a study of shared clonotypes between healthy human individuals. Produced via immunoSEQ multiplex PCR; TCRdb's table is partial and in-frame only. The sample lists 2.5 million or so clones, approximately 92% occurring once. Sequencing used naive CD4+ T cells sorted from blood. Regarding subset: CD45RA+ positively selected. Receptors originate from a man in his late teens or twenties in good health.

This clone showed up just once. The CDR3 nucleotides read TGTGCCATCAGTGAGCTCGCGACAGGGTCTAGGAACACCGGGGAGCTGTTTTTT. This codes for CAISELATGSRNTGELFF. The chain is built from TRBV10-3 and TRBJ2-2; 7 bases are a match to TRBD1. In germline, CDR1 is ENHRY, CDR2 SYGVKD. The V and J ends lost 2 bases and 1 base, in that order; junction bases with no gene match: 10. This CDR3 has 18 amino acids.

This clone has more than one count but fewer than ten. V usage is TRBV11-2 and J usage is TRBJ1-6, with a possible D match to TRBD1 (5 bases). CDR1 is SGHAT, CDR2 FQNNGV, per germline. There are 15 residues in the CDR3. Trimming took off 4 bases at V and 9 bases at J, with 16 bases between the two ends. CDR3 bases: TGTGCCAGCAGCTCGGCCGGGACCGCGTTTTCACCCCTCCACTTT. It specifies CASSSAGTAFSPLHF.

This chain links TRBV25-1 with TRBJ1-4; D possibly corresponds to TRBD1 (5 bases). There are 14 residues in the CDR3. The ends were cut back, 3 bases at V and 8 bases at J, with 13 bases in the middle. CDR1 and CDR2 (germline): MGHDK, SYGVNS. CDR3 sequence: CASSEGQKGEKLFF. CDR3 nucleotide sequence: TGTGCCAGCAGTGAGGGCCAAAAGGGGGAAAAACTGTTTTTT.

This chain links TRBV25-1 with TRBJ1-6; possibly TRBD1 for D (5 bases). V gave up 6 bases and J gave up 5 bases, with 11 bases separating them. Germline CDR1 is MGHDK and CDR2 is SYGVNS. CDR3 length: 14 amino acids. CDR3: CASSGTVNNSPLHF. CDR3 nucleotide sequence: TGTGCCAGCAGCGGGACGGTTAATAATTCACCCCTCCACTTT.

The rearrangement joins TRBV6-4 to TRBJ2-5; a weak D match, TRBD2 (6 bases). CDR1 and CDR2 from the germline V gene are MRHNA and SNTAGT. The CDR3 spans 14 residues. V shed 4 bases and J shed 0 bases, with 9 bases lying between them. The CDR3 loop is CASSGLVYQETQYF. CDR3 sequence (DNA): TGTGCCAGCAGTGGACTAGTTTACCAAGAGACCCAGTACTTC.

A note on this clone: The same CDR3 also results from other DNA sequences found in this sample. The gene calls are TRBV30 and TRBJ2-7, with D possibly matching TRBD1 (6 bases). Germline values: CDR1 GTSNPN, CDR2 SVGIG (reference sequence). V lost 5 bases to trimming and J lost 6 bases, with 17 bases between them. CDR3 length: 13 residues. CDR3: CAWSGTLLGEQYF. Here the CDR3 DNA reads TGTGCCTGGTCCGGGACACTTCTCGGCGAGCAGTACTTC.

The DNA for the CDR3 is TGTGCCAGCAGCCGGTCGGGACAGGGGGCGTTGGAGCAGTTCTTC. Its translation: CASSRSGQGALEQFF. The chain uses TRBV5-4 and TRBJ2-1, with 12 nucleotides matching TRBD1. The V gene end was trimmed by 4 bases and the J gene end by 10 bases; junction bases not matched to a gene: 9. CDR3 length: 15 amino acids. The V gene's germline CDR1 is SGHNT and CDR2 YYREEE (reference sequence).

The V gene is TRBV7-2, the J gene TRBJ2-7, with TRBD1 matching 11 bases. V lost 5 bases, J lost 5 bases, and 17 bases stayed unmatched. There are 18 residues in the CDR3. The germline V gene has CDR1 SGHTA and CDR2 FQGNSA. CDR3 loop: CASSVRFRGTGGRHEQYF. DNA of the CDR3: TGTGCCAGCAGCGTACGTTTTCGGGGGACAGGGGGTCGACACGAGCAGTACTTC.

V is TRBV18 and J is TRBJ2-7; no clear D. Germline V CDR1 and CDR2: KGHSH, LQKENI. The CDR3 spans 12 residues. V dropped 3 bases and J dropped 3 bases, with 6 bases sitting between them. CDR3 protein: CASSPGFYEQYF. The DNA of the CDR3 is TGTGCCAGCTCACCGGGATTCTACGAGCAGTACTTC.

V gene TRBV7-9 combines with J gene TRBJ2-3, with 7 positions matching TRBD1. V shed 10 bases, J shed 1 base, and the junction held 14 bases outside the gene matches. The germline V gene has CDR1 SEHNR and CDR2 FQNEAQ (reference sequence). CDR3 length equals 16 residues. The chain's CDR3 is CAIRDSDRVGTDTQYF. The CDR3 DNA is TGTGCCATCCGGGACAGTGACCGTGTAGGCACAGATACGCAGTATTTT. The variable domain in full, with the rest retrieved from reference TRBV7-9 and TRBJ2-3, is DTGVSQNPRHKITKRGQNVTFRCDPISEHNRLYWYRQTLGQGPEFLTYFQNEAQLEKSRLLSDRFSAERPKGSFSTLEIQRTEQGDSAMYLCAIRDSDRVGTDTQYFGPGTRLTVL.

The chain carries TRBV14 and TRBJ2-5; 9 bases are shared with TRBD1. Germline trimming cut 1 base from V and 4 bases from J; bases unmatched to any gene: 10. The germline CDR1 and CDR2 sequences are SGHDN and FVKESK. The CDR3 has 17 residues. CDR3 bases: TGTGCCAGCAGCCAAGGGACCGGGACAGGGAGGCGAGAGACCCAGTACTTC. This codes for CASSQGTGTGRRETQYF. Full variable domain (rest looked up from reference TRBV14 and TRBJ2-5): EAGVTQFPSHSVIEKGQTVTLRCDPISGHDNLYWYRRVMGKEIKFLLHFVKESKQDESGMPNNRFLAERTGGTYSTLKVQPAELEDSGVYFCASSQGTGTGRRETQYFGPGTRLLVL.

This chain connects TRBV25-1 to TRBJ1-1; no clear D gene. Germline lookup yields CDR1 MGHDK and CDR2 SYGVNS. Deletions cut 4 bases from V and 0 bases from J, with 9 bases between. This CDR3 has 14 amino acids. CDR3 sequence: CASSVTGLNTEAFF. The CDR3 DNA reads TGTGCCAGCAGTGTCACGGGATTGAACACTGAAGCTTTCTTT.

V gene TRBV4-1 combines with J gene TRBJ2-3, with 7 bases aligning to TRBD1. V trimming: 2 bases; J trimming: 6 bases; junction bases outside the gene matches: 11. Germline V lookup: CDR1 MGHRA, CDR2 YSYEKL. The CDR3 runs 16 residues. CDR3 residues: CASSQPGQARGDTQYF. The CDR3 coding sequence is TGCGCCAGCAGCCAACCCGGACAGGCGCGTGGGGATACGCAGTATTTT.

As concerns this clone: Additional DNA sequences in this sample encode the identical CDR3. The V gene is TRBV5-1, the J gene TRBJ1-5; D might be TRBD1 (5 bases). This CDR3 has 15 amino acids. Trimming cost V 0 bases and J 2 bases, with 9 bases left between them. Germline CDR1 and CDR2: SGHRS and YFSETQ. CDR3: CASSLAGVGNQPQHF. The CDR3 DNA reads as TGCGCCAGCAGCTTGGCGGGGGTTGGCAATCAGCCCCAGCATTTT. Together with reference TRBV5-1 and TRBJ1-5, the CDR3 gives the full variable domain: KAGVTQTPRYLIKTRGQQVTLSCSPISGHRSVSWYQQTPGQGLQFLFEYFSETQRNKGNFPGRFSGRQFSNSRSEMNVSTLELGDSALYLCASSLAGVGNQPQHFGDGTRLSIL.